The sequence of this T cell receptor (beta chain) was determined in a study of T cell responses to AZD1222 COVID-19 vaccine. Across the whole study: Combined were second doses at about 4 or about 12 weeks. Study results and caveats: After the peak T cell response, and only then, were repertoires sampled. Only a handful of AZD1222 recipients, about six in all, had baseline seropositivity. Donors were chiefly white British, with a greater number of females, and clonal diversity was perhaps underestimated.

Some clones are missing from TCRdb's copy, which holds only in-frame ones; the method was immunoSEQ multiplex PCR. Among roughly 120,000 clones listed, 88% were seen once. As regards this clone: Its antigen remains unknown.

Germline V lookup: CDR1 MNHEY, CDR2 SMNVEV (reference sequence). This CDR3 region has 15 residues. V lost 2 bases to trimming and J lost 10 bases; unmatched junction nucleotides: 8. The source was peripheral blood, collected on day 0 of AZD1222 vaccination. The TCR comes from an adult in good health. The V call is TRBV27, the J call TRBJ1-6, with 7 bases lining up with TRBD1. The CDR3 region has the DNA TGTGCCAGCAGTTTACAATTGCAGGGGGGCTCACCCCTCCACTTT. Its translation is CASSLQLQGGSPLHF.